The 9 T cell receptor beta chains listed next were all sequenced from one sample in a study of T cell changes during pregnancy in multiple sclerosis. Assay used: immunoSEQ multiplex PCR; TCRdb lists only in-frame clones, some missing. This table holds 20,000 or so clones, under 95% found once. The sequencing here drew on CD8+ T cells from peripheral blood mononuclear cells, taken in the third trimester of pregnancy. Every receptor here comes from a female donor in good health, enrolled as a control in a pregnancy study.

The V and J genes are TRBV7-6 and TRBJ2-1, with 7 positions matching TRBD2. The CDR3 covers 16 residues. The V gene end was trimmed by 4 bases and the J gene end by 0 bases; junction bases not matched to a gene: 6. Germline CDR1 is SGHVS and CDR2 is FNYEAQ. The DNA of the CDR3 is TGTGCCAGCAGCTCCAAACTAGCGTTCTCCTACAATGAGCAGTTCTTC. Translation gives CASSSKLAFSYNEQFF.

The chain employs TRBV7-8 and TRBJ2-3, with 7 bases aligning to TRBD2. The V gene end was trimmed by 4 bases and the J gene end by 2 bases; junction bases not matched to a gene: 6. CDR1 and CDR2 (germline): SGHVS, FQNEAQ. CDR3 size: 15 residues. The CDR3 spells CASSSTGGFTDTQYF. The CDR3 coding sequence is TGTGCCAGCAGCTCAACCGGGGGGTTCACAGATACGCAGTATTTT.

This clone occurred once. The genes are TRBV27 and TRBJ2-2; D unclear. The germline V and J ends were trimmed by 2 bases and 7 bases, with 23 bases remaining between them. Germline-derived CDR1 and CDR2 are MNHEY and SMNVEV (reference sequence). The CDR3 extends over 18 amino acids. The CDR3 nucleotides read TGTGCCAGCAGTTTAGGGCCTACTGTTCTCTCAAGGCACGGGGAGCTGTTTTTT. This gives the protein CASSLGPTVLSRHGELFF.

The chain links TRBV6-5 to TRBJ2-3; the D gene is possibly TRBD2 (6 bases). The germline CDR1 and CDR2 sequences are MNHEY and SVGAGI. This CDR3 comprises 15 residues. The V end lost 5 bases, the J end lost 2 bases, and 14 bases lay between the germline ends. CDR3 residues: CASSLRRDLTDTQYF. The DNA for the CDR3 is TGTGCCAGCAGTCTTCGGCGGGACCTCACAGATACGCAGTATTTT.

This chain connects TRBV2 to TRBJ2-1; TRBD1 aligns across 7 bases. The CDR3 contains 12 residues. V lost 6 bases, J lost 7 bases, and 3 bases stayed unmatched. Germline V CDR1 and CDR2: SNHLY, FYNNEI. The CDR3 region has the DNA TGTGCCAGCAGCCCAGGGGGTAATGAGCAGTTCTTC. Amino acids: CASSPGGNEQFF.

J is TRBJ2-1 and V is TRBV11-2; no reliable D call. Per the germline V gene, CDR1 is SGHAT and CDR2 is FQNNGV. Trimming shortened V by 5 bases and J by 5 bases, and 16 bases separated the two germline ends. This CDR3 spans 15 amino acids. Here the CDR3 DNA reads TGTGCCAGCAGCACCCGGATCGAGCGCGACAATGAGCAGTTCTTC. It translates to CASSTRIERDNEQFF.

The gene calls are TRBV6-4 and TRBJ2-3; TRBD2 matches at 9 bases. This CDR3 is built from 15 residues. V lost 3 bases and J lost 1; bases outside the gene matches: 2. Germline V gene lookup returns CDR1 MRHNA and CDR2 SNTAGT. DNA of the CDR3: TGTGCCAGCAGTGATAGCGGGGGCCGCACAGATACGCAGTATTTT. Its protein product is CASSDSGGRTDTQYF.

This sequence joins TRBV5-4 and TRBJ2-5, with D maybe TRBD2 (5 bases). CDR1 and CDR2 (germline): SGHNT, YYREEE (reference sequence). V was cut by 7 bases and J by 3 bases, with 13 bases left in between. This CDR3 comprises 13 residues. This CDR3 is CASGAEHEETQYF. In DNA, the CDR3 is TGTGCCAGCGGAGCGGAGCACGAAGAGACCCAGTACTTC.

This chain joins TRBV30 and TRBJ2-5; 7 bases fit TRBD1. The trim removed 3 bases at V and 5 bases at J, leaving 6 bases unmatched. CDR1 and CDR2 (germline): GTSNPN, SVGIG (reference sequence). The CDR3 runs to 13 residues. The CDR3 is CAWRETGVETQYF. The CDR3 DNA reads TGTGCCTGGAGGGAAACAGGGGTGGAGACCCAGTACTTC.